In its sample, the clone carrying this T cell receptor (beta chain) was seen a few times. Its antigen is not known. The sample belongs to a study of Graves' ophthalmopathy and Graves' hyperthyroidism. Study-level findings and limits: Blood also carried most expanded thyroid clonotypes exceeding 0.001 frequency. Between ophthalmopathy and stable hyperthyroidism, a 13-signature model drew a separation with around 86% sensitivity and 75% to 82% specificity. The model predicted ophthalmopathy progression with about 69% sensitivity and around 72% specificity.

The length of the CDR3 is 13 residues. Germline V gene sequence: CDR1 LNHDA, CDR2 SQIVND (reference sequence). Trimming removed 4 bases from V and 7 bases from J, with 14 bases in between. Amplification from RNA transcripts yielded the TCR beta CDR3 regions. An initial RT-PCR round employing HTBI primers preceded a second-round multiplex PCR. TCRdb itself ran the multiplex PCR reads through MiXCR, one entry per CDR3 protein. This sample carries about 380,000 distinct CDR3 sequences, 15% of them seen once, and the ten largest clones take about 7.3%. The chain uses TRBV19 and TRBJ2-7; the D call may be TRBD1 or TRBD2 (6 bases each). Sequencing input: peripheral blood. This TCR derives from a woman aged 18-29 years with stable Graves' hyperthyroidism. The CDR3, as DNA: TGTGCCAGTAGTAGCCGTACAGGGAGGGAGCAGTACTTC. Encoded protein: CASSSRTGREQYF.